The 20 T cell receptor beta chains presented below share a single source sample, sequenced in a study of T-cell memory formation after mild COVID-19. TCRdb re-derived calls from the 5' RACE reads in MiXCR, one entry per CDR3 protein. The data show almost 350,000 distinct CDR3 sequences, roughly 19% seen once. The source material was PBMCs or a T cell subset sorted from them (not recorded which). The receptors come from a man aged 18 to 29 who had mild COVID-19 (a few samples of this study predate the infection). Cell type and time point are not known.

The V and J genes are TRBV5-1 and TRBJ1-2; D is ambiguous. In germline, CDR1 is SGHRS, CDR2 YFSETQ. The CDR3 is made up of 14 amino acids. The germline V and J ends were trimmed by 0 bases and 3 bases, with 9 bases remaining between them. The CDR3 DNA sequence: TGCGCCAGCAGCTTGGAGCGAAGGGACTATGGCTACACCTTC. Protein sequence: CASSLERRDYGYTF.

This chain connects TRBV12-5 to TRBJ2-3, with D unresolved. Trimming left V 6 bases short and J 6 bases short, with 13 bases between. The CDR3 is 13 residues long. CDR1 LGHNT and CDR2 FRNRAP come from the germline V gene. The CDR3, as DNA: TGTGCTAGTGGGTGGCACCCCGCGGATACGCAGTATTTT. This translates into CASGWHPADTQYF.

This chain links TRBV4-3 with TRBJ2-5; D unclear. This CDR3 has 14 residues. Trimming took off 1 base at V and 3 bases at J, with 9 bases between the two ends. Germline values: CDR1 LGHNA, CDR2 YSLEER. CDR3 region: CASSQGHWEETQYF. The CDR3 DNA reads TGCGCCAGCAGCCAAGGCCACTGGGAAGAGACCCAGTACTTC.

This chain uses TRBV5-1 with TRBJ1-2; no definite D call. The germline CDR1 and CDR2 sequences are SGHRS and YFSETQ. This CDR3 has 15 residues. V lost 4 bases and J lost 3, with 16 bases in between. The CDR3 DNA is TGCGCCAGCAGCGTGGGTCTTGGGCGGGACTATGGCTACACCTTC. The encoded protein is CASSVGLGRDYGYTF.

This sequence joins TRBV25-1 and TRBJ2-2, with a tentative D call TRBD1 (5 bases). The CDR3 consists of 14 residues. The germline V gene has CDR1 MGHDK and CDR2 SYGVNS. Trimming took 7 bases from V and 4 from J, leaving 13 bases between them. The CDR3 DNA follows: TGTGCCAGCACTCAGACAGACATCACCGGGGAGCTGTTTTTT. Translating gives CASTQTDITGELFF.

This clonotype was counted between two and nine times. The J gene is TRBJ2-7, the V gene TRBV5-4, with TRBD2 matching 8 bases. V was clipped by 0 bases and J by 7 bases; unmatched bases: 9. CDR1 is SGHNT, CDR2 YYREEE, per germline (reference sequence). The CDR3 length is 15 residues. The CDR3 region is CASSLVPAGGREQYF. DNA of the CDR3: TGTGCCAGCAGCTTGGTTCCTGCGGGGGGTCGGGAGCAGTACTTC.

This CDR3 reads CSASGNGGSVSPLHF. The CDR3 DNA is TGCAGTGCTAGTGGTAACGGGGGTTCGGTTTCACCCCTCCACTTT. The chain combines TRBV20-1 with TRBJ1-6, with D possibly TRBD1 on 5 matching bases. The CDR3 covers 15 residues. Germline V gene data show CDR1 as DFQATT and CDR2 as SNEGSKA (reference sequence). V was shortened by 3 bases and J by 9 bases, with 18 bases between the two germline ends.

The chain uses TRBV7-9 and TRBJ1-5; the D is unclear. Trimming took off 0 bases at V and 5 bases at J, with 14 bases between the two ends. The CDR3 consists of 16 residues. CDR1 SEHNR and CDR2 FQNEAQ come from the germline V gene (reference sequence). The CDR3 reads CASSLALDSRHQPQHF. CDR3 nucleotides: TGTGCCAGCAGCTTAGCGTTGGATAGCCGCCATCAGCCCCAGCATTTT. Using reference TRBV7-9 and TRBJ1-5 for the parts outside the CDR3, the full variable domain is DTGVSQNPRHKITKRGQNVTFRCDPISEHNRLYWYRQTLGQGPEFLTYFQNEAQLEKSRLLSDRFSAERPKGSFSTLEIQRTEQGDSAMYLCASSLALDSRHQPQHFGDGTRLSIL.

The V gene is TRBV12-3 or TRBV12-4, the J gene TRBJ2-3; D may be TRBD1 (5 bases). Between the trimmed V and J ends, which lost 2 bases and 5 bases, there was a span of 14 bases. CDR3 length equals 15 residues. The CDR3 DNA is TGTGCCAGCAGTTTAAAGGGGCTAGTGGGAGATACGCAGTATTTT. It yields the protein CASSLKGLVGDTQYF.

In nucleotides, the CDR3 is TGCGCCAGCAGCTCCGGGACAGGGGGCTATGAGCAGTTCTTC. It codes for CASSSGTGGYEQFF. The gene calls are TRBV5-1 and TRBJ2-1; 12 nucleotides agree with TRBD1. The J segment lost 8 bases and the V segment lost 3 bases, leaving 3 bases of the junction unmatched. From germline, CDR1 is SGHRS and CDR2 YFSETQ. This CDR3 region has 14 residues.

The chain links TRBV20-1 to TRBJ2-1; no clear D. V was clipped by 3 bases and J by 9 bases, with 6 bases between them. The germline V gene has CDR1 DFQATT and CDR2 SNEGSKA (reference sequence). The CDR3 loop spans 10 amino acids. CDR3 residues: CSARKVEQFF. CDR3 coding DNA: TGCAGTGCTAGGAAGGTTGAGCAGTTCTTC.

V is TRBV7-2 and J is TRBJ2-1, with D perhaps matching TRBD1 or TRBD2 (5 bases each). Germline V gives CDR1 SGHTA, CDR2 FQGNSA. Trimming took 5 bases from V and 4 from J, leaving 12 bases between them. CDR3 length: 14 residues. The CDR3 loop is CASSGRDGYNEQFF. The CDR3 nucleotides are TGTGCCAGCAGCGGCCGGGACGGTTACAATGAGCAGTTCTTC.

This chain links TRBV6-6 with TRBJ1-1; the match to TRBD1 covers 11 bases. The CDR3 loop spans 17 amino acids. The germline V gene encodes CDR1 MNHNY and CDR2 SVGAGI (reference sequence). V shed 7 bases, J shed 1 base, and the junction held 11 bases outside the gene matches. The CDR3 reads CASIEPWDRGRNTEAFF. In DNA, the CDR3 is TGTGCCAGCATCGAACCCTGGGACAGGGGGAGGAACACTGAAGCTTTCTTT.

This clonotype was detected only a few times. The rearrangement links TRBV14 to TRBJ2-7, with a weak D call TRBD2 (6 bases). Trimming took off 4 bases at V and 2 bases at J, with 12 bases between the two ends. The length of the CDR3 is 14 residues. Germline assignment: CDR1 SGHDN and CDR2 FVKESK. The CDR3 coding sequence is TGTGCCAGCAGCCTTAGAGGGAGGACCTACGAGCAGTACTTC. This encodes CASSLRGRTYEQYF.

This chain connects TRBV5-1 to TRBJ1-2, with 11 bases that match TRBD1. There are 15 residues in the CDR3. CDR1 is SGHRS, CDR2 YFSETQ, per germline. J lost 4 bases, V lost 4 bases, and 6 bases had no gene match. CDR3 nucleotide sequence: TGCGCCAGCAGCGCTGGGACAGGGGGAGGCTATGGCTACACCTTC. This gives the protein CASSAGTGGGYGYTF.

The chain uses TRBV5-1 and TRBJ1-3; D remains ambiguous. Between the trimmed V and J ends, which lost 0 bases and 6 bases, there was a span of 13 bases. Per the germline V gene, CDR1 is SGHRS and CDR2 is YFSETQ. The CDR3 contains 15 residues. In DNA, the CDR3 is TGCGCCAGCAGCTTGGGGAGCGTAACTGTAAACACCATATATTTT. It translates to CASSLGSVTVNTIYF.

J is TRBJ2-1 and V is TRBV12-3 or TRBV12-4; unclear D gene. CDR3 size: 15 residues. With 6 bases removed from V and 10 bases from J, the gap between germline ends came to 22 bases. CDR3 region: CASSRTDMSGYEQFF. DNA for the CDR3: TGTGCCAGCAGCCGAACAGACATGTCAGGATACGAGCAGTTCTTC.

J is TRBJ2-2 and V is TRBV24-1, with D perhaps matching TRBD1 or TRBD2 (5 bases each). Germline lookup yields CDR1 KGHDR and CDR2 SFDVKD. Deletions cut 4 bases from V and 4 bases from J, with 9 bases between. The CDR3 has 14 residues. The CDR3 sequence is CATSEGDVTGELFF. The CDR3 DNA reads as TGTGCCACCAGTGAGGGGGACGTCACCGGGGAGCTGTTTTTT.

Note on this clonotype: Compared with germline, one end of the junction differs, possibly owing to a read error. The rearrangement joins TRBV7-9 to TRBJ1-5; D unresolved. CDR1 and CDR2 (germline): SEHNR, FQNEAQ (reference sequence). The CDR3 is 13 residues long. The DNA of the CDR3 is TGTGCCAGCAGCTTTGCGGGGAATCAGCACCAGCATTTT. Translation gives CASSFAGNQHQHF. The variable domain in full, completed from reference TRBV7-9 and TRBJ1-5, reads DTGVSQNPRHKITKRGQNVTFRCDPISEHNRLYWYRQTLGQGPEFLTYFQNEAQLEKSRLLSDRFSAERPKGSFSTLEIQRTEQGDSAMYLCASSFAGNQHQHFGDGTRLSIL.

The chain employs TRBV20-1 and TRBJ2-7; the match to TRBD2 covers 12 bases. This CDR3 comprises 17 residues. From germline, CDR1 is DFQATT and CDR2 SNEGSKA (reference sequence). Losses at the gene ends were 1 base for V and 6 bases for J; bases not matched to a gene: 13. In DNA form, the CDR3 reads TGCAGTGCTAGAGGACTAGCGGGGGCCTTAGGCGTTGGCGAGCAGTACTTC. Its protein is CSARGLAGALGVGEQYF.